This T cell receptor (beta chain) derives from a study of cytomegalovirus exposure and HLA in healthy donors. Study-wide background: Earlier findings included roughly 120 million unique TCR beta sequences obtained from about 180 million T cells. For the approximately 400 genotyped donors, 75% to 90% fell within the Caucasian-associated ancestry cluster.

The PCR ran on 60 Vbeta and 13 Jbeta primers. Clones were sequenced by immunoSEQ multiplex PCR, and TCRdb holds only the in-frame ones, with some missing. This table has some 250,000 clones, approximately 82% appearing once. Germline CDR1 is MDHEN and CDR2 is SYDVKM. V was cut by 2 bases and J by 6 bases, with 17 bases left in between. CDR3 size: 15 residues. The source of this sequence is a woman aged 55-70 years in good health and CMV-seropositive. This chain joins TRBV28 and TRBJ2-7; TRBD2 might be the D (7 bases). The sequenced sample was PBMCs. CDR3: CASSLPTGLAGEQYF. Here the CDR3 DNA reads TGTGCCAGCAGTTTACCCACAGGGTTAGCGGGCGAGCAGTACTTC.